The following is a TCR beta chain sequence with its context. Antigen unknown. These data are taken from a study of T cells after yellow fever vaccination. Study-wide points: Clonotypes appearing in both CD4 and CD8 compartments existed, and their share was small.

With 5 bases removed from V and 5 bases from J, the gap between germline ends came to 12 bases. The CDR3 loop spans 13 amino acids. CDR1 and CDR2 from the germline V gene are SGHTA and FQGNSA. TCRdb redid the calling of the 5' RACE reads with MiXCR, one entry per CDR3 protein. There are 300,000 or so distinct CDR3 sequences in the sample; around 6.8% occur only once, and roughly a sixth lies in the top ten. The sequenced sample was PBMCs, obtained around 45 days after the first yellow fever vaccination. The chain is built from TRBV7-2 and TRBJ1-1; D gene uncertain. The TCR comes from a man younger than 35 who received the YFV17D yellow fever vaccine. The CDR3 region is CASSQQSGTEAFF. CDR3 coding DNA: TGTGCCAGCAGCCAACAGTCGGGAACTGAAGCTTTCTTT.